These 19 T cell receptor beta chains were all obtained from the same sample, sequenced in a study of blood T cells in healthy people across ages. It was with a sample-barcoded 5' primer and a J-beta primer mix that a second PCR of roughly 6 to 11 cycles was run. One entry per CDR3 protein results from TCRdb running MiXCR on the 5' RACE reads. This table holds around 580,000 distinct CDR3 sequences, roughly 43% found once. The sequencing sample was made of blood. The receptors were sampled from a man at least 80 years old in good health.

Here the CDR3 DNA reads TGCAGTGCTAGTGGTTCATTGGCCGATACGCAGTATTTT. Protein sequence: CSASGSLADTQYF. The chain employs TRBV20-1 and TRBJ2-3; D remains ambiguous. This CDR3 is 13 amino acids long. The germline V and J ends were trimmed by 3 bases and 6 bases, with 13 bases remaining between them. The V gene's germline CDR1 is DFQATT and CDR2 SNEGSKA (reference sequence).

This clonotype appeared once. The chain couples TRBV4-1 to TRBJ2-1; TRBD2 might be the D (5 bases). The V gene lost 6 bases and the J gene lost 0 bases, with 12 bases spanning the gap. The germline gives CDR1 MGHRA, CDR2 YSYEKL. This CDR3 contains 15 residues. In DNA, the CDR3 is TGCGCCAGCAGACCCACACGGGGCTCCTACAATGAGCAGTTCTTC. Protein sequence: CASRPTRGSYNEQFF.

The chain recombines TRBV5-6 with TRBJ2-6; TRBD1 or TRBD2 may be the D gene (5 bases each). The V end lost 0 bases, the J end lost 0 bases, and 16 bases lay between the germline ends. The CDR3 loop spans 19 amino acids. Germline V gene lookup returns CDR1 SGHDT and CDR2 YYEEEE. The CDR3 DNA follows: TGTGCCAGCAGCTTGGCGGCGTCGGGGCTGGGCTCTGGGGCCAACGTCCTGACTTTC. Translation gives CASSLAASGLGSGANVLTF.

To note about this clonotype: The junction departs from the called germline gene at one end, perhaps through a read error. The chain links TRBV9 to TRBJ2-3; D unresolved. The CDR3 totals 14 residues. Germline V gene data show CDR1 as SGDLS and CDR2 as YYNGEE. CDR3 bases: TGTGCCGGCAGCGTAGGGCAGAACACAGATACGCAGTATTTT. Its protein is CAGSVGQNTDTQYF.

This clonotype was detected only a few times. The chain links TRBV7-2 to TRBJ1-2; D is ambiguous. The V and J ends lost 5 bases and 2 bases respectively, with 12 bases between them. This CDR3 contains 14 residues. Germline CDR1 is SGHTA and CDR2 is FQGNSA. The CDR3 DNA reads TGTGCCAGCAGCCTCGTGTCGGGGAACTATGGCTACACCTTC. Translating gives CASSLVSGNYGYTF.

In DNA, the CDR3 is TGTGCCAGCAGCCCCCTCGGCGCGCCCTCCTACAATGAGCAGTTCTTC. Translated: CASSPLGAPSYNEQFF. The chain joins TRBV9 to TRBJ2-1, with D unresolved. This CDR3 is built from 16 residues. CDR1 SGDLS and CDR2 YYNGEE come from the germline V gene. Trimming pared 4 bases from V and 0 bases from J, leaving 14 bases between.

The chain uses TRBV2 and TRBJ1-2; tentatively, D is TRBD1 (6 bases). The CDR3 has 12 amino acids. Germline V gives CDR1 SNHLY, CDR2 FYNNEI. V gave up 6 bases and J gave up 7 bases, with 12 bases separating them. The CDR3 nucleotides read TGTGCCAGCAGCGATACAGGGTTTGGCTACACCTTC. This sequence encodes CASSDTGFGYTF.

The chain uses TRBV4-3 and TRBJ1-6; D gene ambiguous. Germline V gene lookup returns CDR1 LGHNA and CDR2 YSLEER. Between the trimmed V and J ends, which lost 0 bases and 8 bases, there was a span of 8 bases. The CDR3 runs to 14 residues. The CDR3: CASSQDSRDSPLHF. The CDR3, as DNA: TGCGCCAGCAGCCAAGACAGCCGCGATTCACCCCTCCACTTT.

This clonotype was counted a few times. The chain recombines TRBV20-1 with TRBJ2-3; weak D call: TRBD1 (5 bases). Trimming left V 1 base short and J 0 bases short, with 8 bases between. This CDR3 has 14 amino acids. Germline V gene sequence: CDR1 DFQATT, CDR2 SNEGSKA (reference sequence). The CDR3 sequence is CSARGRVSTDTQYF. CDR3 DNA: TGCAGTGCTAGAGGCAGGGTGAGCACAGATACGCAGTATTTT.

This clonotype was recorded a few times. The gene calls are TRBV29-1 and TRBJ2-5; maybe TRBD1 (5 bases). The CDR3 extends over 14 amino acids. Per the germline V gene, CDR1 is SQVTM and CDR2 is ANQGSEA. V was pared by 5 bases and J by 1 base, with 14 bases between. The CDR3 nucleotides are TGCAGCGTTAGAAAGGACACCACCCAAGAGACCCAGTACTTC. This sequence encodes CSVRKDTTQETQYF. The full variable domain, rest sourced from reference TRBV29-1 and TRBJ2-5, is SAVISQKPSRDICQRGTSLTIQCQVDSQVTMMFWYRQQPGQSLTLIATANQGSEATYESGFVIDKFPISRPNLTFSTLTVSNMSPEDSSIYLCSVRKDTTQETQYFGPGTRLLVL.

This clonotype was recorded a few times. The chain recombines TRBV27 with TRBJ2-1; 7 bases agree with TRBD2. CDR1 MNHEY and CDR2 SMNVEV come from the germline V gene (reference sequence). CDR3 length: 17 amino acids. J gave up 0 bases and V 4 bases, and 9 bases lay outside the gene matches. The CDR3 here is CASSSRGGPLSYNEQFF. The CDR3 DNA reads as TGTGCCAGCAGTTCCCGGGGAGGGCCACTCTCCTACAATGAGCAGTTCTTC.

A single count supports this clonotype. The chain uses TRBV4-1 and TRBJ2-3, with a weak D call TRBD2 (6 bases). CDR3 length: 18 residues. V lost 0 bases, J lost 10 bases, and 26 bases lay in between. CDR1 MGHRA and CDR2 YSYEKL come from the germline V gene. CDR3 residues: CASSQDLVAGGDGCAQYF. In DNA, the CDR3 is TGCGCCAGCAGCCAAGATCTAGTTGCAGGCGGGGATGGCTGTGCGCAGTATTTT.

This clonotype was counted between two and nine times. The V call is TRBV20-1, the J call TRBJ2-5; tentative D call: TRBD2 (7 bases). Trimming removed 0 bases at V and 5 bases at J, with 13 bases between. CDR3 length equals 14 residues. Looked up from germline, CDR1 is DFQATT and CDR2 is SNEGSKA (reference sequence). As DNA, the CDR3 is TGCAGTGCTAGAGATCCGGGGGGCGACGAGACCCAGTACTTC. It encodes CSARDPGGDETQYF.

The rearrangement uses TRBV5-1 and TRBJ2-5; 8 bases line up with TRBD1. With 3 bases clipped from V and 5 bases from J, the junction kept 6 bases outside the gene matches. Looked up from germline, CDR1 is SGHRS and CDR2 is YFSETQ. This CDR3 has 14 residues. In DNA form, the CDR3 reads TGCGCCAGCAGCTACGACAGGGGCAAGGAGACCCAGTACTTC. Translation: CASSYDRGKETQYF.

CDR3 nucleotide sequence: TGTGCCTGGAGTGACAGGGTTATCGCAGATACGCAGTATTTT. Protein: CAWSDRVIADTQYF. V gene TRBV30 combines with J gene TRBJ2-3, with D possibly being TRBD1 (6 bases). Germline V gene sequence: CDR1 GTSNPN, CDR2 SVGIG (reference sequence). This CDR3 has 14 amino acids. The V end lost 1 base, the J end lost 4 bases, and 12 bases lay between the germline ends.

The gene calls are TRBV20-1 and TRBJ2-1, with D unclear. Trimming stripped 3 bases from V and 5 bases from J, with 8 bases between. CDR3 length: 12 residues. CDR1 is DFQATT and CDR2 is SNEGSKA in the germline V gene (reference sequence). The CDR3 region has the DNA TGCAGTGCTAGCAGACTCAACAATGAGCAGTTCTTC. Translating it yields CSASRLNNEQFF.

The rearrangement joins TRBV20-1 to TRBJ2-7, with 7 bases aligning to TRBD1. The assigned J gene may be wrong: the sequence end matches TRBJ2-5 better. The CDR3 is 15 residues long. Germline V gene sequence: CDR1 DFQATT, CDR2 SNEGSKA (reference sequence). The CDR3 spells CSARRNRGQGETQYF. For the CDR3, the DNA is TGCAGTGCTAGACGTAACAGGGGTCAGGGGGAGACCCAGTACTTC.

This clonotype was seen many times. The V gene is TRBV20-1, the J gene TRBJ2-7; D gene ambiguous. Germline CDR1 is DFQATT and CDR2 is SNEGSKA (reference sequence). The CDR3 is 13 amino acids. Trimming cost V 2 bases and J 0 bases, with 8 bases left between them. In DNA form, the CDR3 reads TGCAGTGCTAGACTGGTTCCCTCCTACGAGCAGTACTTC. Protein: CSARLVPSYEQYF.

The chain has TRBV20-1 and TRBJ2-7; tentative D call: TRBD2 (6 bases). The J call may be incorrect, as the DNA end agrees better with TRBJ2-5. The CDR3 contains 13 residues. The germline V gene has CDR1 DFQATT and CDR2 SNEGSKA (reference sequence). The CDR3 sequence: CSARDGGLETQYF. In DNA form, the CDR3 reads TGCAGTGCTAGAGATGGGGGGTTAGAGACCCAGTACTTC.